This passage covers 5 T cell receptor beta chains from one sample sequenced in a study of CD8+ T cells in alopecia areata. RNA extraction was followed by reverse transcription into cDNA, which acted as the sequencing template. Sequencing used immunoSEQ multiplex PCR; TCRdb keeps in-frame clones, though not all of them. The data hold 150,000 or so clones, with 55% to 65% observed a single time. Material for sequencing was CD4+ T cells sorted from blood. The receptors derive from a human donor in good health.

The genes are TRBV27 and TRBJ1-1; D not resolved. V was trimmed by 4 bases and J by 2 bases, leaving 14 bases between them. CDR3 size: 15 residues. CDR1 and CDR2 from the germline V gene are MNHEY and SMNVEV (reference sequence). CDR3 nucleotides: TGTGCCAGCAGTTACAACTTCCAGGTTAACACTGAAGCTTTCTTT. Translation gives CASSYNFQVNTEAFF.

The chain joins TRBV27 to TRBJ1-1; D may be TRBD1 (6 bases). With 9 bases removed from V and 4 bases from J, the gap between germline ends came to 21 bases. This CDR3 comprises 15 residues. Germline lookup yields CDR1 MNHEY and CDR2 SMNVEV (reference sequence). The CDR3 DNA reads as TGTGCCAGTACGTCTTTCGCGACAGGCGGCACTGAAGCTTTCTTT. Residues: CASTSFATGGTEAFF.

This clone was counted a few times. The chain recombines TRBV15 with TRBJ2-1; D not certain. The V gene's germline CDR1 is LNHNV and CDR2 YYDKDF (reference sequence). This CDR3 has 11 residues. V lost 3 bases to trimming and J lost 8 bases, with 5 bases between them. CDR3 amino acids: CATSSYHEQFF. The CDR3 DNA sequence: TGTGCCACCAGCAGCTATCATGAGCAGTTCTTC.

This clone was detected only once. Different DNA sequences within this sample yield the same CDR3. The J gene is TRBJ2-1, the V gene TRBV29-1; D uncertain. The germline gives CDR1 SQVTM, CDR2 ANQGSEA. This CDR3 is 13 amino acids long. V was pared by 4 bases and J by 0 bases, with 7 bases between. The CDR3 DNA follows: TGCAGCGTTGGCAGGAGCTCCTACAATGAGCAGTTCTTC. Its translation: CSVGRSSYNEQFF.

There are a few counts of this clone. This chain connects TRBV28 to TRBJ2-5; tentatively, D is TRBD1 (6 bases). V gave up 3 bases and J gave up 9 bases, with 11 bases separating them. This CDR3 is built from 12 residues. CDR1 and CDR2 from the germline V gene are MDHEN and SYDVKM. In DNA form, the CDR3 reads TGTGCCAGCAGTTTTATGTGGGGGCCCCAGTACTTC. This sequence encodes CASSFMWGPQYF.